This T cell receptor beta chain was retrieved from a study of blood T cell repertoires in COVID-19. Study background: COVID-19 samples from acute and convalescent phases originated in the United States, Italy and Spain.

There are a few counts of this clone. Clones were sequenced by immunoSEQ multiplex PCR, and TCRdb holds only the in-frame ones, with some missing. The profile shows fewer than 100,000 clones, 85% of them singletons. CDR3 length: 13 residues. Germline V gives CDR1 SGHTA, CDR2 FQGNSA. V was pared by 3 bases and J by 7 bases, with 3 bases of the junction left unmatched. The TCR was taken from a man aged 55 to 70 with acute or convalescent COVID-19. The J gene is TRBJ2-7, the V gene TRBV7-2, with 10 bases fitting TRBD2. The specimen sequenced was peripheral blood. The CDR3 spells CASSFSGGQEQYF. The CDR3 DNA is TGTGCCAGCAGCTTTAGCGGGGGGCAGGAGCAGTACTTC.